Sequencing of this T cell receptor beta chain was carried out in a study of vaccination effects on CD4 cells after COVID-19. About this clone: Its antigen is still unknown. The same CDR3 is also encoded by other DNA sequences in this sample.

TCRdb's copy holds only in-frame clones and misses some; the assay was immunoSEQ multiplex PCR. The table records 27,000 or so clones, about 70% of them present only once. Trimming stripped 2 bases from V and 8 bases from J, with 10 bases between. CDR1 is SGHRS and CDR2 is YFSETQ in the germline V gene. The CDR3 is made up of 12 amino acids. Sequencing was preceded by expansion of antigen-specific CD4+ T cells with viral peptide pools in the ViraFEST assay. At the end of 9 to 11 days of culture, CD4+ T cells were isolated. Prior SARS-CoV-2 infection was absent in the vaccine recipients, as shown by negative nucleocapsid antibodies.

This TCR came from a human donor who received a COVID-19 vaccine. This specimen was CD4+ T cells from PBMCs cultured with SARS-CoV-2 spike peptides, taken before COVID-19 vaccination. This chain uses TRBV5-1 with TRBJ1-2; TRBD1 might be the D (5 bases). CDR3 amino acids: CASSFDSGGYTF. CDR3 sequence (DNA): TGCGCCAGCAGCTTTGACAGCGGGGGCTACACCTTC.